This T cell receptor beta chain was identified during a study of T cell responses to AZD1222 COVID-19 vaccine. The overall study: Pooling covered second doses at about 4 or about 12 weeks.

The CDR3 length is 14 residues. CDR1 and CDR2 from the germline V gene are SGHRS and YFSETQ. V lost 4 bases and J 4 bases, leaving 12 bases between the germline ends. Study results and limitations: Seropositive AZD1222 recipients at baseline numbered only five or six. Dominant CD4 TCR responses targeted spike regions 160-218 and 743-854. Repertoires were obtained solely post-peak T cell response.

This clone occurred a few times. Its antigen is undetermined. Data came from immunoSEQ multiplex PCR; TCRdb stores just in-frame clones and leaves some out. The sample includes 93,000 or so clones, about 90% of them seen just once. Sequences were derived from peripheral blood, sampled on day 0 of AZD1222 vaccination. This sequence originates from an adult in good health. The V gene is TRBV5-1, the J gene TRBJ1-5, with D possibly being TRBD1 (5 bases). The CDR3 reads CASSTDTWNQPQHF. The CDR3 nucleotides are TGCGCCAGCAGCACGGACACGTGGAATCAGCCCCAGCATTTT.